The 31 T cell receptor beta chains below all came from one sample that was sequenced in a study of shared clonotypes between healthy human individuals. It was CD45RO-negative cells, positively selected for CCR7, that made up naive CD8 cells, with terminally differentiated effector memory CD45RA+ cells excluded. Here immunoSEQ multiplex PCR was the method, and the copy in TCRdb shows in-frame clones only, minus some. This table has hundreds of thousands of clones, 90% to 98% appearing once. Sequenced sample: naive CD8+ T cells sorted from blood. Every receptor here comes from a man younger than 40 in good health.

This clone appeared a single time. The chain combines TRBV2 with TRBJ1-1, with D maybe TRBD1 (6 bases). With 4 bases removed from V and 3 bases from J, the gap between germline ends came to 21 bases. The length of the CDR3 is 17 residues. Germline CDR1 is SNHLY and CDR2 is FYNNEI. The CDR3: CASSVLLTQGWDTEAFF. The CDR3 DNA reads as TGTGCCAGCAGTGTCCTCCTTACACAGGGATGGGACACTGAAGCTTTCTTT.

This chain joins TRBV27 and TRBJ1-1; D is ambiguous. Germline values: CDR1 MNHEY, CDR2 SMNVEV (reference sequence). The CDR3 covers 14 residues. The V end lost 0 bases, the J end lost 1 base, and 6 bases lay between the germline ends. The CDR3 here is CASSLSMGNTEAFF. As DNA, the CDR3 is TGTGCCAGCAGTTTATCGATGGGGAACACTGAAGCTTTCTTT.

V usage is TRBV4-1 and J usage is TRBJ2-2; 7 bases align to TRBD2. Trimming at V came to 4 bases and at J to 8 bases, leaving 13 bases not matched to a gene. Per germline, CDR1 MGHRA and CDR2 YSYEKL. The CDR3 is 16 residues long. The CDR3, as DNA: TGCGCCAGCAGCCCCTCTGGGAGGGCCTATCCAGGGGAGCTGTTTTTT. This sequence encodes CASSPSGRAYPGELFF.

The chain couples TRBV7-9 to TRBJ2-2, with 10 bases lining up with TRBD1. The junction had 12 bases not matched to a gene; V was cut back by 5 bases and J by 6 bases. CDR1 is SEHNR and CDR2 is FQNEAQ in the germline V gene (reference sequence). The CDR3 is 17 residues long. The CDR3 loop reads CASSTERSGQGPGELFF. The CDR3 nucleotides read TGTGCCAGCAGCACCGAAAGGTCGGGACAGGGGCCCGGGGAGCTGTTTTTT.

V and J are TRBV5-4 and TRBJ2-2; D gene unclear. Per the germline V gene, CDR1 is SGHNT and CDR2 is YYREEE (reference sequence). V lost 4 bases and J lost 4, with 8 bases in between. This CDR3 has 13 amino acids. The CDR3 DNA sequence: TGTGCCAGCAGCCCTGACATCACCGGGGAGCTGTTTTTT. Translating gives CASSPDITGELFF. Looking up the rest from reference TRBV5-4 and TRBJ2-2 gives the full variable domain: ETGVTQSPTHLIKTRGQQVTLRCSSQSGHNTVSWYQQALGQGPQFIFQYYREEENGRGNFPPRFSGLQFPNYSSELNVNALELDDSALYLCASSPDITGELFFGEGSRLTVL.

This clone was observed once. Additional DNA sequences in this sample encode the identical CDR3. V is TRBV28 and J is TRBJ1-5; TRBD1 might be the D (6 bases). This CDR3 has 17 residues. The ends were cut back, 3 bases at V and 7 bases at J, with 22 bases in the middle. Germline CDR1 is MDHEN and CDR2 is SYDVKM. CDR3: CASSLDAGAYVNQPQHF. CDR3 bases: TGTGCCAGCAGTTTGGATGCAGGGGCGTATGTCAACCAGCCCCAGCATTTT.

The gene calls are TRBV10-3 and TRBJ2-7; the match to TRBD2 covers 14 bases. With V trimmed by 0 bases and J by 0 bases, 4 bases remained unmatched. Per germline, CDR1 ENHRY and CDR2 SYGVKD. This CDR3 has 18 amino acids. The CDR3 DNA follows: TGTGCCATCAGTGAGTCGGGGACTAGCGGGAGCGGCTCCTACGAGCAGTACTTC. Residues: CAISESGTSGSGSYEQYF.

V is TRBV7-9 and J is TRBJ2-7; possible D gene TRBD1, 5 bases. The germline V gene encodes CDR1 SEHNR and CDR2 FQNEAQ (reference sequence). This CDR3 is 14 amino acids long. V gave up 6 bases and J gave up 0 bases, with 12 bases separating them. The CDR3 region is CASSGAAYSYEQYF. The CDR3 region has the DNA TGTGCCAGCAGTGGGGCAGCGTACTCCTACGAGCAGTACTTC. Looking up the rest from reference TRBV7-9 and TRBJ2-7 gives the full variable domain: DTGVSQNPRHKITKRGQNVTFRCDPISEHNRLYWYRQTLGQGPEFLTYFQNEAQLEKSRLLSDRFSAERPKGSFSTLEIQRTEQGDSAMYLCASSGAAYSYEQYFGPGTRLTVT.

The V and J genes are TRBV7-8 and TRBJ1-1; tentative D call: TRBD1 (5 bases). The CDR3 covers 13 residues. CDR1 is SGHVS and CDR2 is FQNEAQ in the germline V gene. V was shortened by 6 bases and J by 7 bases, with 15 bases between the two germline ends. DNA for the CDR3: TGTGCCAGCAGTATTGGGACGGTTCGTGAAGCTTTCTTT. Translated: CASSIGTVREAFF.

The V and J genes are TRBV5-1 and TRBJ2-1, with D maybe TRBD1 (5 bases). V shed 4 bases and J shed 8 bases, with 10 bases lying between them. This CDR3 comprises 12 residues. The germline V gene has CDR1 SGHRS and CDR2 YFSETQ. The DNA of the CDR3 is TGCGCCAGCAGCCCGGACACGGATGAGCAGTTCTTC. Translation gives CASSPDTDEQFF.

The chain carries TRBV11-3 and TRBJ2-2; 8 nucleotides match TRBD1. The CDR3 totals 14 residues. Germline V lookup: CDR1 SGHNT, CDR2 YENEEA. V gave up 8 bases and J gave up 1 base; unmatched junction bases: 3. The CDR3 here is CASGGQENTGELFF. CDR3 DNA sequence: TGTGCCAGCGGGGGACAGGAGAACACCGGGGAGCTGTTTTTT. Together with reference TRBV11-3 and TRBJ2-2, the CDR3 gives the full variable domain: EAGVVQSPRYKIIEKKQPVAFWCNPISGHNTLYWYLQNLGQGPELLIRYENEEAVDDSQLPKDRFSAERLKGVDSTLKIQPAELGDSAVYLCASGGQENTGELFFGEGSRLTVL.

This clone was detected once. The chain joins TRBV2 to TRBJ2-2; 11 bases fit TRBD2. This CDR3 is built from 20 residues. The V and J ends lost 10 bases and 1 base, in that order; junction bases with no gene match: 20. Looked up from germline, CDR1 is SNHLY and CDR2 is FYNNEI. In nucleotides, the CDR3 is TGTGCCACCAGCCCCCTCCTTGCTACTAGCGGGAGTAAGAACACCGGGGAGCTGTTTTTT. It encodes CATSPLLATSGSKNTGELFF.

This chain connects TRBV7-9 to TRBJ1-5; 11 bases are shared with TRBD1. The J segment lost 4 bases and the V segment lost 5 bases, leaving 4 bases of the junction unmatched. The CDR3 spans 15 residues. CDR1 is SEHNR and CDR2 is FQNEAQ in the germline V gene (reference sequence). In nucleotides, the CDR3 is TGTGCCAGCAGCACCGGGACAGGGGGGAATCAGCCCCAGCATTTT. Translated: CASSTGTGGNQPQHF.

This chain uses TRBV7-6 with TRBJ2-4; the D is unclear. Trimming cost V 0 bases and J 7 bases, with 7 bases left between them. Germline V gives CDR1 SGHVS, CDR2 FNYEAQ. The CDR3 sequence is 13 residues long. The CDR3 nucleotides read TGTGCCAGCAGCTTAGCCGGTGAGAACATTCAGTACTTC. The encoded protein is CASSLAGENIQYF.

CDR3 DNA sequence: TGTGCCAGCAGCTTAGGTGCGGAAGCTAACTATGGCTACACCTTC. It translates to CASSLGAEANYGYTF. The chain couples TRBV7-9 to TRBJ1-2; no definite D call. This CDR3 contains 15 residues. Trimming took 1 base from V and 0 from J, leaving 9 bases between them. Germline values: CDR1 SEHNR, CDR2 FQNEAQ (reference sequence).

The chain couples TRBV7-2 to TRBJ2-1, with D possibly TRBD2 on 6 matching bases. V lost 3 bases to trimming and J lost 3 bases, with 9 bases between them. Germline V gene data show CDR1 as SGHTA and CDR2 as FQGNSA. The CDR3 has 14 residues. CDR3 sequence reads: CASSFGTLYNEQFF. The CDR3 bases are TGTGCCAGCAGCTTTGGGACTCTCTACAATGAGCAGTTCTTC.

V gene TRBV5-1 combines with J gene TRBJ2-1, with a weak D call TRBD1 (5 bases). The CDR3 totals 14 residues. Germline V gene sequence: CDR1 SGHRS, CDR2 YFSETQ. V was pared by 4 bases and J by 4 bases, with 12 bases between. CDR3 sequence (DNA): TGCGCCAGCAGCGATGACAGCTCATACAATGAGCAGTTCTTC. Its protein is CASSDDSSYNEQFF.

The chain employs TRBV11-2 and TRBJ2-7, with TRBD1 matching over 9 bases. From germline, CDR1 is SGHAT and CDR2 FQNNGV. The junction had 7 bases not matched to a gene; V was cut back by 1 base and J by 3 bases. This CDR3 is built from 16 residues. CDR3 nucleotide sequence: TGTGCCAGCAGCTTAGTCGGGACAGGGAGTTTCTACGAGCAGTACTTC. Translating gives CASSLVGTGSFYEQYF.

The chain has TRBV19 and TRBJ2-1, with no clear D. Trimming took off 6 bases at V and 0 bases at J, with 9 bases between the two ends. The CDR3 loop spans 14 amino acids. Germline V gene data show CDR1 as LNHDA and CDR2 as SQIVND (reference sequence). The CDR3 protein is CASRQVSSYNEQFF. In nucleotides, the CDR3 is TGTGCCAGTAGGCAGGTGAGCTCCTACAATGAGCAGTTCTTC. Variable domain in full (rest from reference TRBV19 and TRBJ2-1): DGGITQSPKYLFRKEGQNVTLSCEQNLNHDAMYWYRQDPGQGLRLIYYSQIVNDFQKGDIAEGYSVSREKKESFPLTVTSAQKNPTAFYLCASRQVSSYNEQFFGPGTRLTVL.

The V call is TRBV19, the J call TRBJ2-1; D perhaps matches TRBD1 (5 bases). The CDR3 spans 14 residues. The germline V gene encodes CDR1 LNHDA and CDR2 SQIVND (reference sequence). V lost 5 bases, J lost 4 bases, and 12 bases lay in between. The CDR3 region has the DNA TGTGCCAGTAGTGCCCAGGGATTATACAATGAGCAGTTCTTC. Translating it yields CASSAQGLYNEQFF.

The chain joins TRBV27 to TRBJ1-5; TRBD1 might be the D (5 bases). The CDR3 covers 13 residues. Trimming pared 3 bases from V and 5 bases from J, leaving 8 bases between. CDR1 MNHEY and CDR2 SMNVEV come from the germline V gene (reference sequence). DNA for the CDR3: TGTGCCAGCAGTTTCCAGGGTGATCAGCCCCAGCATTTT. Translated, it gives CASSFQGDQPQHF.

V and J are TRBV27 and TRBJ2-1; TRBD2 is a possible D gene (5 bases). Germline V lookup: CDR1 MNHEY, CDR2 SMNVEV (reference sequence). Trimming took off 6 bases at V and 7 bases at J, with 10 bases between the two ends. The CDR3 spans 12 residues. In DNA form, the CDR3 reads TGTGCCAGCAGACTTCGGACTAATGAGCAGTTCTTC. This encodes CASRLRTNEQFF.

The rearrangement uses TRBV6-1 and TRBJ2-1, with D uncertain. The CDR3 length is 12 residues. The V and J ends lost 1 base and 4 bases respectively, with 2 bases between them. The germline CDR1 and CDR2 sequences are MNHNS and SASEGT. The CDR3 here is CASSEDYNEQFF. CDR3 DNA: TGTGCCAGCAGTGAAGATTACAATGAGCAGTTCTTC.

V gene TRBV10-3 combines with J gene TRBJ1-5; maybe TRBD1 (6 bases). The V gene's germline CDR1 is ENHRY and CDR2 SYGVKD. CDR3 length: 14 residues. V lost 2 bases and J lost 9, with 14 bases in between. CDR3 nucleotide sequence: TGTGCCATCAGTGAGGAGGGCCAGGGGTGGCCCCAGCATTTT. Its protein is CAISEEGQGWPQHF.

The sample holds one count of this clone. This chain links TRBV6-4 with TRBJ2-1; 10 bases align to TRBD2. From germline, CDR1 is MRHNA and CDR2 SNTAGT. V lost 2 bases and J lost 4; bases outside the gene matches: 14. The CDR3 consists of 19 residues. The CDR3 nucleotides are TGTGCCAGCAGTGACGCAGGGGGCTTTACTAGCGGGAAATACAATGAGCAGTTCTTC. This encodes CASSDAGGFTSGKYNEQFF.

The chain links TRBV6-5 to TRBJ2-7, with a tentative D call TRBD1 (6 bases). Trimming shortened V by 8 bases and J by 5 bases, and 10 bases separated the two germline ends. Germline V lookup: CDR1 MNHEY, CDR2 SVGAGI. The CDR3 runs to 11 residues. The CDR3: CASWGPDEQYF. In nucleotides, the CDR3 is TGTGCCAGCTGGGGGCCTGACGAGCAGTACTTC.

V and J are TRBV7-8 and TRBJ2-7; 8 bases match TRBD2. Germline V lookup: CDR1 SGHVS, CDR2 FQNEAQ. J lost 7 bases, V lost 6 bases, and 14 bases had no gene match. This CDR3 region has 15 residues. CDR3 in DNA: TGTGCCAGCAGAGAAGCGGGACTAGATATGAGGGAGCAGTACTTC. Protein sequence: CASREAGLDMREQYF. The full variable domain, in which reference TRBV7-8 and TRBJ2-7 provide the parts outside the CDR3, is GAGVSQSPRYKVAKRGQDVALRCDPISGHVSLFWYQQALGQGPEFLTYFQNEAQLDKSGLPSDRFFAERPEGSVSTLKIQRTQQEDSAVYLCASREAGLDMREQYFGPGTRLTVT.

The rearrangement uses TRBV27 and TRBJ2-1; D perhaps matches TRBD1 (5 bases). The CDR3 consists of 15 residues. From germline, CDR1 is MNHEY and CDR2 SMNVEV (reference sequence). Trimming stripped 5 bases from V and 5 bases from J, with 16 bases between. This CDR3 reads CASSPRRQSNNEQFF. The DNA of the CDR3 is TGTGCCAGCAGTCCGAGACGACAGAGCAACAATGAGCAGTTCTTC.

The chain is built from TRBV18 and TRBJ2-7, with TRBD2 matching over 7 bases. In germline, CDR1 is KGHSH, CDR2 LQKENI. V gave up 5 bases and J gave up 1 base; unmatched junction bases: 5. This CDR3 has 14 amino acids. CDR3 loop: CASSIGAGSYEQYF. CDR3 sequence (DNA): TGTGCCAGCTCAATTGGAGCGGGATCCTACGAGCAGTACTTC.

The V gene is TRBV7-9, the J gene TRBJ1-2, with D unresolved. Germline assignment: CDR1 SEHNR and CDR2 FQNEAQ (reference sequence). Trimming removed 5 bases at V and 4 bases at J, with 14 bases between. The CDR3 has 14 amino acids. The CDR3, as DNA: TGTGCCAGCAGCATTGGTGGGCAGATCTATGGCTACACCTTC. Amino acids: CASSIGGQIYGYTF.

This clone was observed once. This chain connects TRBV25-1 to TRBJ2-1; D possibly matches TRBD1 or TRBD2 (5 bases each). This CDR3 has 13 amino acids. The germline gives CDR1 MGHDK, CDR2 SYGVNS. The V end lost 5 bases, the J end lost 8 bases, and 13 bases lay between the germline ends. This CDR3 reads CASSQGVRDEQFF. The CDR3, as DNA: TGTGCCAGCAGTCAAGGGGTGCGGGATGAGCAGTTCTTC.